A selection of T cell receptor beta chains follows, all from one sample in a study of control samples from healthy donors and cancer patients. Method: immunoSEQ multiplex PCR; TCRdb's copy keeps in-frame clones and lacks some. Here the sample spans roughly 130,000 clones, 90% being singletons. The sample taken for sequencing was blood. These receptors came from a man aged 18 to 30 in good health. Both conserved end residues are part of each CDR3. D genes are given only for firm matches. Clone size, where shown, is once, few, many, or a class for clones that have expanded.

CASSKSLNTEAFF,TGTGCCAGCAGTAAATCACTGAACACTGAAGCTTTCTTT,once,TRBJ1-1,TRBV7-9,.
CASSLVEGGVYEQYF,TGCGCCAGCAGCTTGGTAGAAGGAGGGGTCTACGAGCAGTACTTC,.,TRBJ2-7,TRBV5-1,.
CASSDREGEKLFF,TGTGCCAGCAGTGATAGGGAAGGAGAAAAACTGTTTTTT,.,TRBJ1-4,TRBV6-1,.
CASSLAGSTDTQYF,TGTGCCAGCAGCTTAGCCGGTAGCACAGATACGCAGTATTTT,once,TRBJ2-3,TRBV7-9,.
CASSQMGSGGEQFF,TGTGCCAGCAGCCAAATGGGTAGCGGAGGTGAGCAGTTCTTC,.,TRBJ2-1,TRBV14,.
CASRKGTQETQYF,TGCGCCAGCAGGAAGGGGACCCAAGAGACCCAGTACTTC,.,TRBJ2-5,TRBV5-1,.
CASSPTSGGLETQYF,TGTGCCAGCTCACCAACTAGCGGGGGTTTGGAGACCCAGTACTTC,.,TRBJ2-5,TRBV18,TRBD2
CASSPDSYVRPYNEQFF,TGTGCCAGCAGCCCGGACAGCTACGTCAGGCCCTACAATGAGCAGTTCTTC,.,TRBJ2-1,TRBV3-1/TRBV3-2,.
CASKRAFNEKLFF,TGTGCCAGCAAAAGGGCGTTTAATGAAAAACTGTTTTTT,.,TRBJ1-4,TRBV2,.
CASSGEAGTTGRRTEAFF,TGTGCCAGCAGCGGCGAGGCCGGAACTACAGGGAGAAGGACTGAAGCTTTCTTT,.,TRBJ1-1,TRBV7-2,.
CASSQVGQVYNEQFF,TGCGCCAGCAGCCAAGTCGGTCAGGTCTACAATGAGCAGTTCTTC,.,TRBJ2-1,TRBV4-1,.
CSVFLSGNNEQFF,TGCAGCGTTTTCCTTAGCGGGAACAATGAGCAGTTCTTC,.,TRBJ2-1,TRBV29-1,TRBD2
CASSQTGGDGYTF,TGTGCCAGCAGTCAAACAGGGGGCGATGGCTACACCTTC,.,TRBJ1-2,TRBV25-1,TRBD1
CASGPGRNSPLHF,TGTGCCAGCGGCCCCGGAAGAAATTCACCCCTCCACTTT,.,TRBJ1-6,TRBV2,.
CASSLDGSSGASSYNEQFF,TGTGCCAGCAGCTTAGATGGTTCTAGCGGGGCGAGCTCCTACAATGAGCAGTTCTTC,.,TRBJ2-1,TRBV11-3,TRBD2
CASSSEEGGGEGNQPQHF,TGTGCCAGCTCGTCGGAGGAGGGGGGCGGAGAGGGCAATCAGCCCCAGCATTTT,.,TRBJ1-5,TRBV18,.
CASGSGPGANVLTF,TGTGCCAGCGGCTCGGGTCCCGGGGCCAACGTCCTGACTTTC,.,TRBJ2-6,TRBV11-2,.
CASRGRVQTYEQYF,TGTGCCAGCAGAGGGAGGGTCCAAACCTACGAGCAGTACTTC,.,TRBJ2-7,TRBV6-5,TRBD2
CASRTNRADNEQFF,TGCGCCAGCAGGACCAATCGGGCCGACAATGAGCAGTTCTTC,.,TRBJ2-1,TRBV5-1,.
CASSLGGSNEKLFF,TGCGCCAGCAGTCTTGGTGGGTCCAATGAAAAACTGTTTTTT,.,TRBJ1-4,TRBV10-1,.
CASSSLGWALKGTDTQYF,TGTGCCAGCAGCTCCCTGGGCTGGGCCCTAAAGGGCACAGATACGCAGTATTTT,.,TRBJ2-3,TRBV7-9,.
CASSESLAGGYEQYF,TGTGCCAGCAGTGAATCGCTAGCGGGGGGCTACGAGCAGTACTTC,.,TRBJ2-7,TRBV6-1,TRBD2
CASSPMGSGGYNEQFF,TGCGCCAGCAGCCCTATGGGGAGCGGGGGCTACAATGAGCAGTTCTTC,few,TRBJ2-1,TRBV5-1,TRBD2
CASSEGQGAFSYEQYF,TGTGCCAGCAGTGAGGGACAGGGGGCATTTTCCTACGAGCAGTACTTC,.,TRBJ2-7,TRBV6-1,TRBD1
CASSQLERGSDLQETQYF,TGTGCCAGCAGCCAACTCGAGCGGGGCTCTGACCTTCAAGAGACCCAGTACTTC,.,TRBJ2-5,TRBV3-1/TRBV3-2,TRBD2
CASSIDLSPGALGNQPQHF,TGTGCCAGTAGTATAGATCTTTCTCCGGGCGCATTAGGGAATCAGCCCCAGCATTTT,.,TRBJ1-5,TRBV19,.
CASSSEGEAYGYTF,TGTGCCAGCAGCTCGGAAGGGGAAGCCTATGGCTACACCTTC,.,TRBJ1-2,TRBV5-4,.
CASSFTGEISTDTQYF,TGTGCCAGCAGCTTCACAGGGGAGATTAGCACAGATACGCAGTATTTT,.,TRBJ2-3,TRBV7-3,TRBD1
CASSSNQDTQYF,TGTGCCAGCAGCTCAAATCAAGATACGCAGTATTTT,.,TRBJ2-3,TRBV11-2,.
CATSESSSGRRTDTQYF,TGTGCCACCAGTGAGTCCTCTAGCGGGAGACGCACAGATACGCAGTATTTT,.,TRBJ2-3,TRBV24-1,TRBD2
CASSRGRADSDNEQFF,TGCGCCAGCAGCCGAGGGCGGGCCGACTCTGACAATGAGCAGTTCTTC,.,TRBJ2-1,TRBV4-3,.
CASSLGGLAGQNEQFF,TGTGCCAGCAGCTTAGGGGGACTAGCGGGGCAGAATGAGCAGTTCTTC,.,TRBJ2-1,TRBV7-2,TRBD2
CASSVAQVGRELFF,TGTGCCAGCAGCGTAGCTCAGGTCGGCCGGGAGCTGTTTTTT,.,TRBJ2-2,TRBV9,.